This T cell receptor (beta chain) comes out of a study of cytomegalovirus exposure and HLA in healthy donors (dated by TCRdb to about 2017). With respect to the entire study: In an earlier analysis of several hundred of the donors, around 300 Gb of sequence data and some 100 million unique TCR beta sequences from 150 million to 200 million T cells were reported. In the later analysis, no new phenotypic data were used to find candidate immune exposures; instead, reliance was placed on TCR beta sequences and their occurrence across donors. Across some 400 genotyped donors of the cohort, an average of approximately 220,000 unique TCR beta nucleotide sequences per donor were sequenced, and 15% to 20% of those sequences were non-productive. To predict cytomegalovirus infection status, the study brought together high-throughput TCR immunosequencing, statistical association of individual TCRs with disease status, and machine learning. An earlier analysis of 587 of the donors applied high-throughput TCR beta sequencing to assess whether each TCR beta V gene segment acted as functional or pseudogenic. In a later analysis, previously published TCR beta repertoires from about 670 donors were re-analyzed and high-resolution HLA genotyping was added so that TCR occurrence patterns could be studied. HLA typing covered class I and class II loci at four-digit resolution. A later genetic analysis used genome-wide SNP genotypes for about three fifths of the 666 donors, treating that subset as a discovery cohort. Of the 300 to 450 genotyped donors, around 81% fell in the genetic ancestry cluster associated with self-reported Caucasian donors. Donor age, sex, ethnicity and CMV serostatus were compiled alongside the repertoire data. All discovery cohort repertoires had been generated on a single sequencing platform. The number of typed donors differed by locus: about 620-640 for A, B, C, DRB1 and DQB1; 500 to 550 for DQA1; around 580 for DPA1; and approximately 450 for DPB1. An early release covering roughly 640 HLA-typed donors comprised approximately 300 gigabases of sequencing data and some 79 million unique TCR sequences. In addition to the first cohort of several hundred subjects, a separate validation cohort of 130 or so different subjects was used. The aim of the study was to test whether cataloging public T cell receptors could identify signatures of past pathogen exposure. Roughly five DR-DQ haplotypes were handled as single units for association and clustering, since linkage in the cohort was strong. Using immunosequencing, the study profiled T cell repertoires from 500 to 800 subjects and related those repertoires to cytomegalovirus serostatus. Results and caveats for the whole study, not just this receptor: Because HLA typing was missing for some donors at each locus, association tests included only the typed subset. A further reported finding was that TCR beta sequences accurately predicted the HLA-A and HLA-B alleles for most subjects in the first cohort. According to a later genetic analysis, donors in an Asian-associated ancestry cluster had fewer N-insertions in productive TCRs than the approximately 650-donor mean. Broadly in line with IMGT annotations, most TCR beta V segments showed up in productive rearrangements about 87% or about 30% of the time in an earlier analysis of 450 to 600 of the donors. Assigning TCR associations to individual alleles was difficult when HLA alleles, especially DR and DQ, strongly co-occurred. A later analysis found that HLA-associated TCR beta chains were more clonally expanded and had lower generation probabilities than equally common non-associated chains. Most TCR sequences were seen in very few donors, while some public TCRs were found in many individuals. Because counts were too low, about 18 rarely observed V segments, including chromosome 9 orphons, were excluded from the earlier analysis of fewer than 650 of the donors. Several of the top co-occurrence clusters appeared to be linked to parvovirus B19, influenza, CMV and Epstein-Barr virus, according to a later analysis. In vitro tests confirmed that a few of the cytomegalovirus-associated TCR beta chains recognize cytomegalovirus antigens. This cohort had only TCR beta chains sequenced, and the lack of alpha or paired-chain data limited which features could be detected. For the cohort, immune exposure information was limited to CMV serostatus. Correlated functional status among segregating V segments might reflect linkage disequilibrium, but an unknown experimental factor could not be ruled out. In a later genetic analysis, a missense DCLRE1C variant was associated with V-gene and J-gene trimming of TCR beta chains, and the association was replicated in an independent cohort. Some IMGT-functional V segments, including TRBV6-2 and TRBV6-3, could not be told apart with the 87-base-pair reads, so those segments were excluded. A later analysis found that most CMV-associated TCR beta chains appeared HLA-restricted, with HLA associations seemingly driven largely by CMV exposure. The authors suggested that the approach could potentially be generalized to other disease states and immunological phenotypes. In a later analysis, 15,000 to 20,000 TCR beta sequences were associated with specific HLA alleles at a false discovery rate of 0.05. The study listed 150 to 200 TCR beta chains as associated with cytomegalovirus. In both the original and validation cohorts, the classifier was reported to diagnose cytomegalovirus status with high specificity and sensitivity. Roughly uniform sequencing depth across donors was assumed in presence/absence analyses, although this assumption may not hold. According to a later analysis, TCR association rates differed among HLA loci, with DRB1 alleles showing the most associated TCRs and HLA-C alleles showing the fewest. A group of highly shared sequence variants was considered likely to be a technical artifact of the sequencing pipeline.

There are a few counts of this clone. Its antigen is not yet known. Base qualities are not provided; no much larger clone lies one nucleotide away. The CDR3, cysteine through phenylalanine, is 15 amino acids long. CDR3 DNA only is kept here, 45 bases in frame from base 1. Ends trimmed: V by 1 base, J by 5 bases; bases unmatched to a gene: 7. CDR1 and CDR2 are drawn from the germline V gene (reference sequence): SEHNR, FQNEAQ. The cohort consisted of hundreds of healthy bone marrow donors. All cohort members were sampled while nominally healthy, although unrecorded immune exposures were likely present. The donor was CMV seronegative and belonged to the group of 352 seronegative cohort members. A peripheral blood sample was provided by each donor, and peripheral blood mononuclear cells were used for TCR beta sequencing. The Qiagen DNeasy Blood Extraction Kit was used to extract genomic DNA from the blood cell samples.

Receptors were amplified or captured by the immunoSEQ multiplex PCR assay. For the multiplex PCR, a mixture combining 60 forward primers for TCR Vbeta segments and 13 reverse primers for TCR Jbeta segments was used. The CDR3 region of rearranged TCR beta genes was amplified from genomic DNA by a multiplex PCR assay. The Illumina HiSeq System was used to sequence the amplified TCR beta libraries as 87-base-pair reads. The source study handled its data this way. In a later analysis, some 80 million unique TCR beta chains were counted across the approximately 620 repertoires, and around 10 million of these chains were shared by at least two donors. To remove PCR and sequencing errors, raw reads were error-corrected and collapsed into unique sequences using a nearest-neighbor algorithm that merged closely related sequences. Alignment of CDR3 sequences to IMGT reference sequences was used to assign V, D and J gene segments. For a sequence to be retained, at least a six-nucleotide match to both a V gene segment and a J gene segment was required. Rearrangements were called productive when the CDR3 lacked stop codons and stayed in frame with V and J; all others were non-productive. CDR3 was defined according to IMGT convention as the region running from the second conserved V-encoded cysteine to the conserved J-encoded phenylalanine. In an earlier analysis of around 640 of the donors, sequences lacking an unambiguous match to a single V gene segment were excluded. In an earlier analysis of 450 to 700 of the donors, V segments were called functional above 56.7% productive rearrangements and were called segregating when the between-donor standard deviation exceeded 5%. A statistical classification framework was developed to diagnose cytomegalovirus status using the catalog of TCR beta chain sequences. V and J gene assignment, in a later analysis, came from comparing TCR nucleotide sequences with IMGT/GENE-DB human TR gene sequences. Using the TCRdist pipeline, a later analysis assigned CDR3 sequences along with most-parsimonious VDJ recombination scenarios. A later analysis defined each TCR beta chain by its CDR3 amino acid sequence plus V-gene family, and excluded reads lacking a unique V-gene family. As a way to deal with suspected cross-contamination and a sequencing artifact, a later analysis dropped 500 to 700 nucleotide sequences that were highly shared and had low generation probability. In a later analysis, a clonal expansion index for each public chain was calculated from normalized within-repertoire ranks of inferred template counts. A later analysis computed generation probabilities with a VDJ recombination model fitted to out-of-frame rearrangements, and checked the results against IGoR. A later analysis scored TCR-TCR, TCR-HLA and TCR-CMV co-occurrence with hypergeometric tests, applying a repertoire-size bias correction to TCR pairs. False discovery rates were estimated in a later analysis by permuting HLA or CMV assignments 20 times. In a later analysis, co-occurring TCRs were grouped using DBSCAN, and TCRdist sequence similarity was added for clustering within HLA-allele-positive subsets. Repertoires with fewer than 30,000 or more than 120,000 public chains were left out of co-occurrence clustering, as were about 5 repertoires with anomalous nucleotide sharing. TCRdb's version of the immuneACCESS table is confined to in-frame rearrangements and falls short of the full clone set. An unresolved V gene accounts for under half of the shortfall where checked; the remainder is of unknown origin. The V and J calls and clone size are taken from that table; D and trimming were inferred from the DNA. Here the sample has some 120,000 clones; around 8.5% occur a single time. The ten most abundant clones make up 5.5% of the sample.

Sequencing was performed on PBMCs. The origin of this receptor is a man aged 40-49 years in good health and CMV-seronegative. The sequence links TRBV7-9 to TRBJ1-1; 7 bases in the middle match TRBD1. The DNA is as follows: TGTGCCAGCAGCTTAGGAGCGACAGGGATAACTGAAGCTTTCTTT. Translation gives CASSLGATGITEAFF.